Listed below are T cell receptor beta chains from one sample, sequenced in a study of blood T cell repertoires in COVID-19. The repertoire was sequenced with immunoSEQ multiplex PCR; TCRdb's copy has only in-frame clones and lacks some. The sample lists around 250,000 clones, around 90% seen once, with about 1.2% in the top ten. Sequenced: PBMCs or T cells enriched from blood (not recorded which). The source of these receptors is a human donor in a cohort exposed to, infected with or recovered from COVID-19 (not recorded which). The donor label of this sample is uncertain. CDR3s include the opening cysteine and the closing phenylalanine or tryptophan. The D gene is left open where the match is weak. Clone size is shown for a subset of rows, as once, few, many or a class of expanded clone.

TRBV29-1	.	TRBJ1-4	TRBD1	TGCAGCGTTGTGACAGGGTCTAATGAAAAACTGTTTTTT	CSVVTGSNEKLFF
TRBV4-2	once	TRBJ1-2	.	TGTGCCAGCAGCTCCAGACAGTCCGCGGATGGCTACACCTTC	CASSSRQSADGYTF
TRBV5-4	.	TRBJ1-1	.	TGTGCCAGTCGCCAGGAACCTAACACTGAAGCTTTCTTT	CASRQEPNTEAFF
TRBV2	once	TRBJ1-2	.	TGTGCCAGCAGTGAAATACAGCAATATGGCTACACCTTC	CASSEIQQYGYTF
TRBV6-5	once	TRBJ1-1	.	TGTGCCAGCAGGCAAAATCGAGGGACTGAAGCTTTCTTT	CASRQNRGTEAFF
TRBV27	.	TRBJ2-1	.	TGTGCCAGCAGTTTACGGCGCGGGGGCCTCAATGAGCAGTTCTTC	CASSLRRGGLNEQFF
TRBV19	.	TRBJ2-5	.	TGTGCCAGTAGTATAGGCGGGGAGACCCAGTACTTC	CASSIGGETQYF
TRBV2	.	TRBJ2-3	TRBD1	TGTGCCAGCAGAAGGGACAGGGGGAAAGATACGCAGTATTTT	CASRRDRGKDTQYF
TRBV14	few	TRBJ1-2	.	TGTGCCAGCAGCCACCTAAGTAAAGGCAGGCGCTATGGCTACACCTTC	CASSHLSKGRRYGYTF
TRBV11-1	.	TRBJ2-3	.	TGTGCCAGCAGCTCGCGGCCTAGCACAGATACGCAGTATTTT	CASSSRPSTDTQYF
TRBV27	.	TRBJ2-3	.	TGTGCCAGCAGTTTAAAGCCTGGTATCTCAGATACGCAGTATTTT	CASSLKPGISDTQYF
TRBV27	.	TRBJ1-2	.	TGTGCCAGCAGTTTAAGGGGAACATCTAATGGCTACACCTTC	CASSLRGTSNGYTF
TRBV4-1	.	TRBJ1-1	TRBD1	TGCGCCAGCAGTCCCCAGAAATTAGACAGGGGGCTTGGTGAAGCTTTCTTT	CASSPQKLDRGLGEAFF
TRBV7-8	.	TRBJ1-1	.	TGTGCCAGCAGCTTCGGAGGGGTCCACACTGAAGCTTTCTTT	CASSFGGVHTEAFF
TRBV9	.	TRBJ1-1	.	TGTGCCAGCATCACCCCGACCAGGGTAGTATACACTGAAGCTTTCTTT	CASITPTRVVYTEAFF
TRBV3-1/TRBV3-2	.	TRBJ2-5	TRBD2	TGTGCCAGCAGCCCCGGACTAGCGGGGTTGCAAGAGACCCAGTACTTC	CASSPGLAGLQETQYF
TRBV11-2	.	TRBJ2-2	TRBD1	TGTGCCAGCAGCTTAGGCGGAGAACAGGGGCACGGCGGGGAGCTGTTTTTT	CASSLGGEQGHGGELFF
TRBV3-1/TRBV3-2	.	TRBJ2-2	.	TGTGCCAGCAGCCAAGATTCGGAGTACACCGGGGAGCTGTTTTTT	CASSQDSEYTGELFF
TRBV6-1	.	TRBJ1-6	.	TGTGCCAGCAGTGTCTTCAGCGGGCTCTCCTATAATTCACCCCTCCACTTT	CASSVFSGLSYNSPLHF
TRBV11-3	.	TRBJ2-5	TRBD1	TGTGCCAGCAGCTCATCACGGGACAGGAAAGAGACCCAGTACTTC	CASSSSRDRKETQYF
TRBV19	.	TRBJ1-4	TRBD1	TGTGCCAGTAGTTCGACAGGGGAGGAAAAACTGTTTTTT	CASSSTGEEKLFF
TRBV5-1	once	TRBJ2-6	.	TGCGCCAGCAGCTCCGGGGAAAGCTCTGGGGCCAACGTCCTGACTTTC	CASSSGESSGANVLTF
TRBV18	.	TRBJ2-1	TRBD1	TGTGCCAGCTCTCTGACAGGGATTAGCTCCTACAATGAGCAGTTCTTC	CASSLTGISSYNEQFF
TRBV4-2	.	TRBJ2-1	.	TGTGCCAGCGGGGATCTAGCGAACTCCTACAATGAGCAGTTCTTC	CASGDLANSYNEQFF
TRBV30	.	TRBJ1-2	TRBD1	TGTGCCTGGAGCCCGAGGGGGCGCAGCTATGGCTACACCTTC	CAWSPRGRSYGYTF
TRBV6-4	.	TRBJ2-2	TRBD1	TGTGCCAGCAGTCCCGTTCGTCCGTTACAGGGGACCGGGGAGCTGTTTTTT	CASSPVRPLQGTGELFF
TRBV5-1	.	TRBJ1-2	.	TGCGCCAGCAGCCCTGCCACGGGGGACTATGGCTACACCTTC	CASSPATGDYGYTF
TRBV5-8	once	TRBJ1-2	.	TGTGCCAGCAGCCCAACGAGTGGCTACACCTTC	CASSPTSGYTF
TRBV6-5	.	TRBJ1-2	.	TGTGCCAGCAGTCCCAAACGGAGCGGCTACACCTTC	CASSPKRSGYTF
TRBV7-2	.	TRBJ2-6	.	TGTGCCAGCAGCCCCGGACACAACTCTGGGGCCAACGTCCTGACTTTC	CASSPGHNSGANVLTF
TRBV7-8	.	TRBJ1-5	.	TGTGCCAGCAGCTTAGCGCGGTTTAATAGCAATCAGCCCCAGCATTTT	CASSLARFNSNQPQHF
TRBV4-3	.	TRBJ2-2	TRBD2	TGCGCCAGCAGCCACCCGGGACTAGCGGGGTTGGGCGGGGAGCTGTTTTTT	CASSHPGLAGLGGELFF
TRBV6-2/TRBV6-3	few	TRBJ2-1	TRBD2	TGTGCCAGCAGTCGTCCGATAAGCGGGGGGGCTTTCACCAATGAGCAGTTCTTC	CASSRPISGGAFTNEQFF
TRBV6-2/TRBV6-3	.	TRBJ2-1	TRBD2	TGTGCCAGCAGTTACAACGGACTAGCGGGGGCTCCGGAGCAGTTCTTC	CASSYNGLAGAPEQFF
TRBV5-1	.	TRBJ1-2	.	TGCGCCAGCAGCTTGGATTCAGGCCGTTCTGACGGCTACACCTTC	CASSLDSGRSDGYTF
TRBV18	.	TRBJ1-3	.	TGTGCCAGCTCACTTCAGGGCACCTCTGGAAACACCATATATTTT	CASSLQGTSGNTIYF
TRBV6-5	.	TRBJ2-6	.	TGTGCCAGCCCAGGGGCTTCGGGGGCCAACGTCCTGACTTTC	CASPGASGANVLTF
TRBV2	.	TRBJ1-5	.	TGTGCCCTCGGTCGGGGGGGCAATCAGCCCCAGCATTTT	CALGRGGNQPQHF
TRBV4-1	.	TRBJ2-2	.	TGCGCCAGCCGCCACTTTGGACAGAGGGGAGGGTACACCGGGGAGCTGTTTTTT	CASRHFGQRGGYTGELFF
TRBV30	.	TRBJ1-4	.	TGTGCCTGGAGTGCCCTGGGCAGCCCCGAAAAACTGTTTTTT	CAWSALGSPEKLFF
TRBV18	.	TRBJ1-2	.	TGTGCCAGCTCAGGAAGCGCGACAGCTCCCTATGGCTACACCTTC	CASSGSATAPYGYTF
TRBV24-1	.	TRBJ2-1	.	TGTGCCACCAGTGATTTTGGGGAGCGGTCCTACAATGAGCAGTTCTTC	CATSDFGERSYNEQFF
TRBV2	.	TRBJ2-7	.	TGTGCCAGCCGGGTACAGGGAAGAAGGGTCGAGCAGTACTTC	CASRVQGRRVEQYF
TRBV5-1	.	TRBJ2-5	.	TGCGCCAGCAGCTTGGTCGGGGGAGATCACGAAGAGACCCAGTACTTC	CASSLVGGDHEETQYF
TRBV30	.	TRBJ1-1	.	TGTGCCTTGTCGACAGGTGGGGTTGCTGAAGCTTTCTTT	CALSTGGVAEAFF
TRBV9	.	TRBJ1-3	.	TGTGCCAGCAGCGTAGATCGACGGAGATTTAACACCATATATTTT	CASSVDRRRFNTIYF
TRBV6-5	.	TRBJ1-2	.	TGTGCCAGCACCCCTTCCCGGGGAAACTATGGCTACACCTTC	CASTPSRGNYGYTF
TRBV19	.	TRBJ1-4	.	TGTGCCAGTAGCCAGGGCGCAACTAATGAAAAACTGTTTTTT	CASSQGATNEKLFF
TRBV4-1	.	TRBJ2-4	TRBD2	TGCGCCAGCAGCCAGTTCCAGGGAGGGGACATTCAGTACTTC	CASSQFQGGDIQYF
TRBV11-2	.	TRBJ2-7	.	TGTGCCAGCAGCTCTCTACGGTCGACCTACGAGCAGTACTTC	CASSSLRSTYEQYF
TRBV6-6	.	TRBJ2-3	TRBD2	TGTGCCAGCACCCCCGGGACTAGCCGCACAGATACGCAGTATTTT	CASTPGTSRTDTQYF
TRBV6-2/TRBV6-3	few	TRBJ2-7	TRBD1	TGTGCCAGCAGTCTTCTAACCGGGACAGCGACCTACGAGCAGTACTTC	CASSLLTGTATYEQYF
TRBV6-2/TRBV6-3	.	TRBJ1-1	TRBD1	TGTGCCAGCAGTTACGGGACAGGGTGGAACACTGAAGCTTTCTTT	CASSYGTGWNTEAFF
TRBV9	once	TRBJ1-1	TRBD1	TGTGCCAGCAGCTCAGGGACAGCCCCGAATGCTGAAGCTTTCTTT	CASSSGTAPNAEAFF